These 20 T cell receptor beta chains originate from one sample sequenced in a study of a mutant IDH1 vaccine in newly diagnosed glioma. The time point: week 35, safety follow-up. Each vaccine dose was 300 ug of mutant IDH1 20-mer peptide, with topical imiquimod. Method: immunoSEQ multiplex PCR; TCRdb's copy keeps in-frame clones and lacks some. The sample consists of 44,000 or so clones, about 86% of them appearing once. No antigens are known for them. The material was PBMCs, obtained from a glioma patient whose treatment included an IDH1 peptide vaccine. These receptors were taken from a woman aged 40 to 49 with glioma. Some clones in this sample may be carry-over from other donors' samples.

The V call is TRBV27, the J call TRBJ1-5, with unresolved D. The CDR3 totals 12 residues. The V gene's germline CDR1 is MNHEY and CDR2 SMNVEV (reference sequence). V gave up 0 bases and J gave up 9 bases, with 6 bases separating them. This chain's CDR3 is CASSLSSGPQHF. In nucleotides, the CDR3 is TGTGCCAGCAGTTTATCGTCGGGGCCCCAGCATTTT.

The rearrangement links TRBV27 to TRBJ1-4; TRBD1 matches 7 bases. Germline assignment: CDR1 MNHEY and CDR2 SMNVEV (reference sequence). V lost 3 bases and J lost 3; bases outside the gene matches: 4. CDR3 length: 15 residues. The CDR3 nucleotides are TGTGCCAGCAGTTTCGGACAGGCGGCTAATGAAAAACTGTTTTTT. The encoded protein is CASSFGQAANEKLFF.

This clone occurred a few times. The rearrangement joins TRBV7-2 to TRBJ2-6; D is uncertain. The CDR3 contains 14 residues. CDR1 is SGHTA, CDR2 FQGNSA, per germline. V shed 7 bases and J shed 0 bases, with 7 bases lying between them. The chain's CDR3 is CASTTLSGANVLTF. The DNA of the CDR3 is TGTGCCAGCACCACCCTCTCTGGGGCCAACGTCCTGACTTTC.

The gene calls are TRBV6-1 and TRBJ2-2; D perhaps matches TRBD1 (6 bases). CDR1 is MNHNS, CDR2 SASEGT, per germline. The CDR3 sequence is 15 residues long. Trimming took 1 base from V and 1 from J, leaving 7 bases between them. CDR3 in amino acids: CASSEETGNTGELFF. The CDR3 DNA reads as TGTGCCAGCAGTGAAGAGACAGGGAACACCGGGGAGCTGTTTTTT.

V and J are TRBV29-1 and TRBJ1-1; 7 bases are shared with TRBD1. CDR3 length: 13 amino acids. CDR1 is SQVTM and CDR2 is ANQGSEA in the germline V gene. With 6 bases clipped from V and 2 bases from J, the junction kept 6 bases outside the gene matches. CDR3 nucleotide sequence: TGCAGCGTCTACAGGGGCGCAAACACTGAAGCTTTCTTT. Protein product: CSVYRGANTEAFF.

V gene TRBV29-1 combines with J gene TRBJ1-2; D is unclear. V was trimmed by 0 bases and J by 8 bases, leaving 16 bases between them. The germline CDR1 and CDR2 sequences are SQVTM and ANQGSEA. The CDR3 sequence is 14 residues long. The CDR3 DNA is TGCAGCGTTGAAGATCAGCCTCATTTGGCGGGCTACACCTTC. Amino acid sequence: CSVEDQPHLAGYTF.

The chain has TRBV27 and TRBJ2-7, with 7 nucleotides matching TRBD1. J was trimmed by 2 bases and V by 7 bases; bases with no gene match: 11. The germline V gene has CDR1 MNHEY and CDR2 SMNVEV (reference sequence). This CDR3 spans 15 amino acids. CDR3 sequence: CASTLPAGGAYEQYF. For the CDR3, the DNA is TGTGCCAGCACCCTCCCGGCAGGGGGTGCCTACGAGCAGTACTTC.

This clone was seen only once. The chain has TRBV9 and TRBJ2-3; TRBD2 matches 8 bases. The V and J ends lost 3 bases and 6 bases, in that order; junction bases with no gene match: 6. The CDR3 runs 14 residues. Per the germline V gene, CDR1 is SGDLS and CDR2 is YYNGEE. The CDR3 spells CASSAGGSGDTQYF. The CDR3 DNA reads as TGTGCCAGCAGCGCGGGAGGGAGCGGGGATACGCAGTATTTT.

The chain employs TRBV2 and TRBJ2-2; D is perhaps TRBD2 (6 bases). The V gene lost 6 bases and the J gene lost 4 bases, with 12 bases spanning the gap. The CDR3 contains 14 residues. Germline V gene sequence: CDR1 SNHLY, CDR2 FYNNEI. The CDR3 loop is CASSLGGGTGELFF. The CDR3 DNA is TGTGCCAGCAGCCTTGGGGGAGGCACCGGGGAGCTGTTTTTT.

The CDR3: CAIGGVGQPQHF. The CDR3, as DNA: TGTGCCATCGGCGGGGTGGGTCAGCCCCAGCATTTT. V is TRBV10-3 and J is TRBJ1-5, with D hard to call. This CDR3 has 12 residues. Trimming cost V 8 bases and J 6 bases, with 11 bases left between them. Germline loops: CDR1 ENHRY, CDR2 SYGVKD.

The chain is built from TRBV27 and TRBJ1-2; 7 bases map to TRBD1. This CDR3 region has 16 residues. Unmatched junction bases numbered 12, after V lost 5 bases and J lost 3 bases. Germline CDR1 reads MNHEY; CDR2 reads SMNVEV (reference sequence). CDR3 amino acids: CASSPQGIDRDYGYTF. The CDR3, as DNA: TGTGCCAGCAGTCCACAAGGTATCGACAGGGACTATGGCTACACCTTC.

The CDR3 DNA is TGCGCCAGCAGCTTTCCGTCGGGCGACTTGACCAACGAGCAGTACTTC. This gives the protein CASSFPSGDLTNEQYF. The rearrangement links TRBV5-1 to TRBJ2-7; unclear D gene. The germline CDR1 and CDR2 sequences are SGHRS and YFSETQ. Trimming cost V 2 bases and J 5 bases, with 20 bases left between them. The CDR3 runs 16 residues.

V gene TRBV5-1 combines with J gene TRBJ2-3, with 9 bases matching TRBD2. V shed 1 base and J 7 bases; nucleotides not matched to a gene: 10. CDR3 size: 16 residues. The germline gives CDR1 SGHRS, CDR2 YFSETQ. The CDR3 DNA reads TGCGCCAGCAGCTTGACACTAGCGGGTGGGCGCCATACGCAGTATTTT. This encodes CASSLTLAGGRHTQYF.

The CDR3 region has the DNA TGTGCCAGCAGCCAATTCTCGCGCGAGCAGTACTTC. Amino acid sequence: CASSQFSREQYF. The chain uses TRBV14 and TRBJ2-7; no clear D. Trimming cost V 2 bases and J 6 bases, with 8 bases left between them. The germline gives CDR1 SGHDN, CDR2 FVKESK. The length of the CDR3 is 12 residues.

The chain recombines TRBV27 with TRBJ1-4; D gene ambiguous. From germline, CDR1 is MNHEY and CDR2 SMNVEV (reference sequence). This CDR3 region has 14 residues. The germline V and J ends were trimmed by 3 bases and 2 bases, with 7 bases remaining between them. CDR3 residues: CASSFGGTNEKLFF. CDR3 in DNA: TGTGCCAGCAGTTTTGGAGGGACTAATGAAAAACTGTTTTTT.

The sample holds one count of this clone. This chain connects TRBV4-3 to TRBJ2-1, with TRBD2 matching over 12 bases. Germline lookup yields CDR1 LGHNA and CDR2 YSLEER. V trimming: 4 bases; J trimming: 1 base; junction bases outside the gene matches: 5. This CDR3 region has 17 residues. The CDR3 DNA reads TGCGCCAGCAGCCCCAGACTAGCGGGGGAATCCTACAATGAGCAGTTCTTC. Translating it yields CASSPRLAGESYNEQFF.

J is TRBJ1-2 and V is TRBV9; tentative D call: TRBD1 (5 bases). Germline V CDR1 and CDR2: SGDLS, YYNGEE. CDR3 length equals 14 residues. V was trimmed by 1 base and J by 7 bases, leaving 14 bases between them. The CDR3 spells CASSVREGRRGYTF. Here the CDR3 DNA reads TGTGCCAGCAGCGTAAGAGAGGGGCGTCGTGGCTACACCTTC.

This rearrangement joins TRBV4-3 to TRBJ1-1; D ambiguous. Germline values: CDR1 LGHNA, CDR2 YSLEER. V shed 1 base and J shed 1 base, with 10 bases lying between them. This CDR3 comprises 15 residues. CDR3 in amino acids: CASSQGPRWNTEAFF. DNA for the CDR3: TGCGCCAGCAGCCAAGGTCCCAGATGGAACACTGAAGCTTTCTTT.

This rearrangement joins TRBV10-3 to TRBJ2-1; the match to TRBD2 covers 11 bases. After removal of 4 bases from V and 8 bases from J, the junction contained 7 bases not matched to a gene. Germline loops: CDR1 ENHRY, CDR2 SYGVKD. This CDR3 is 15 amino acids long. The CDR3 DNA reads as TGTGCCATCAGTGTCGGTAGCGGGAGGGCCGATGAGCAGTTCTTC. As protein: CAISVGSGRADEQFF.

V and J are TRBV5-4 and TRBJ2-3, with D perhaps TRBD1 (6 bases). Germline CDR1 and CDR2: SGHNT and YYREEE (reference sequence). Between the trimmed V and J ends, which lost 4 bases and 1 base, there was a span of 22 bases. The CDR3 contains 18 residues. The CDR3 sequence: CASSPLFRDTQRTDTQYF. CDR3 coding DNA: TGTGCCAGCAGCCCCCTATTCCGGGACACACAACGCACAGATACGCAGTATTTT.